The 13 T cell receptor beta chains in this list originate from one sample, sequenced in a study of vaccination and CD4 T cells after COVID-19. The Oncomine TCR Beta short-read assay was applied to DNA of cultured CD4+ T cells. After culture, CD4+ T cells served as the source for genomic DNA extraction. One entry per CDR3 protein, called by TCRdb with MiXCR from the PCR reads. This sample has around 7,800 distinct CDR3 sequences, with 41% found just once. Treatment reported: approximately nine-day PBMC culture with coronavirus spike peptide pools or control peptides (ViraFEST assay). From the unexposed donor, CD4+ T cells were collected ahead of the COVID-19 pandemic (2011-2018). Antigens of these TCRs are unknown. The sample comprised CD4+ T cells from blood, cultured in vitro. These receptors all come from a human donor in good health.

The CDR3, as DNA: TGTGCCAGCAGCCACGGACCAGGGGGCTCCTACGAGCAGTACTTC. Residues: CASSHGPGGSYEQYF. The chain combines TRBV11-3 with TRBJ2-7; TRBD1 matches 7 bases. Germline V gives CDR1 SGHNT, CDR2 YENEEA. The ends lost 5 bases at V and 0 bases at J; junction bases unmatched: 7. The CDR3 contains 15 residues.

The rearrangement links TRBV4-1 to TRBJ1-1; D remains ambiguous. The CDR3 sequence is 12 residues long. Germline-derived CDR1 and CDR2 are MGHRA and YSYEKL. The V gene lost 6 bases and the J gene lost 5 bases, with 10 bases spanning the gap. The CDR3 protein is CASSHPRTEAFF. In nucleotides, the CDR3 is TGCGCCAGCAGTCACCCACGTACTGAAGCTTTCTTT.

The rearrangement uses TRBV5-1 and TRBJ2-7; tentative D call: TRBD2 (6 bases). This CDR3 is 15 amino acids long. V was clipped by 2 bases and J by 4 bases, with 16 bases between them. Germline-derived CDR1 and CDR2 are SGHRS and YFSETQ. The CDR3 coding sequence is TGCGCCAGCAGCTTATCATCAGGAGGGCAGTACGAGCAGTACTTC. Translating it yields CASSLSSGGQYEQYF.

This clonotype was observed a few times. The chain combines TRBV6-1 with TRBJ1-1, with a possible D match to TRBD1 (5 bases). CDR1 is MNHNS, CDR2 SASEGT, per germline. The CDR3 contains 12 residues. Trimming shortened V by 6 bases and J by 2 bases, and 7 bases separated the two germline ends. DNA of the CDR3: TGTGCCAGCAGGGGGCCCAACACTGAAGCTTTCTTT. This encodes CASRGPNTEAFF.

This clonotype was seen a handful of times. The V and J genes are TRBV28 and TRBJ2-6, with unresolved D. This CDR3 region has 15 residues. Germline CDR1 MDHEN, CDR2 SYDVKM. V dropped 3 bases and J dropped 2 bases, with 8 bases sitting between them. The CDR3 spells CASSLNHPGANVLTF. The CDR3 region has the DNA TGTGCCAGCAGTTTGAATCACCCTGGGGCCAACGTCCTGACTTTC.

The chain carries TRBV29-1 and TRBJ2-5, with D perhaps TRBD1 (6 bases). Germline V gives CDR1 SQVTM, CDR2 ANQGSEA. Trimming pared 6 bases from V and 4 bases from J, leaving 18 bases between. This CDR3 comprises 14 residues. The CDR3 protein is CSVDPQGRRETQYF. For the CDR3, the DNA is TGCAGCGTCGATCCCCAGGGGCGGAGAGAGACCCAGTACTTC.

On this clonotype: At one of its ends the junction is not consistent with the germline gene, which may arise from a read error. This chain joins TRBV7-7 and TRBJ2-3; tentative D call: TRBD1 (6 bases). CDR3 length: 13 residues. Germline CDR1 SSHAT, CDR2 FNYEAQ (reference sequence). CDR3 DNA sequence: TGTGCTAGCAGCTTGGGCAGGGGTGATACGCAGTATTTT. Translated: CASSLGRGDTQYF. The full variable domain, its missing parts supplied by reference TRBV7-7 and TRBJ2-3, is GAGVSQSPRYKVTKRGQDVTLRCDPISSHATLYWYQQALGQGPEFLTYFNYEAQPDKSGLPSDRFSAERPEGSISTLTIQRTEQRDSAMYRCASSLGRGDTQYFGPGTRLTVL.

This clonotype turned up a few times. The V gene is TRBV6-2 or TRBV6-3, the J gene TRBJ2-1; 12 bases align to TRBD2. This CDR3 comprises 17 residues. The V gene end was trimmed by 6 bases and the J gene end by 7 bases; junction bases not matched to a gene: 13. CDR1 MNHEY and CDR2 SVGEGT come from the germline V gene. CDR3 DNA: TGTGCCAGCAGCTTCGAACTACTAGCGGGAGGTGGGAATGAGCAGTTCTTC. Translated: CASSFELLAGGGNEQFF.

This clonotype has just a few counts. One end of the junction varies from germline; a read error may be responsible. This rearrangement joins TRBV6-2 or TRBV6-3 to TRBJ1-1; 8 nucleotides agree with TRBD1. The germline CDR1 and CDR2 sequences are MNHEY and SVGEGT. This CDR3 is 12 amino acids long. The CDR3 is CASSYRQGAGIF. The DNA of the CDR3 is TGTGCCAGCAGTTACCGCCAGGGGGCAGGGATCTTT.

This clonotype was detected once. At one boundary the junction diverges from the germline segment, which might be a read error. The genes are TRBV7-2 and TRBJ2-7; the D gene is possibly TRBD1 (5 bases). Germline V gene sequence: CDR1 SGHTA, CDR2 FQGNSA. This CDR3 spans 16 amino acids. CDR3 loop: CASSQGRTLSSYEQYF. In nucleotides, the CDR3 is TGCGCCAGCAGCCAAGGCCGGACATTAAGCTCCTACGAGCAGTACTTC.

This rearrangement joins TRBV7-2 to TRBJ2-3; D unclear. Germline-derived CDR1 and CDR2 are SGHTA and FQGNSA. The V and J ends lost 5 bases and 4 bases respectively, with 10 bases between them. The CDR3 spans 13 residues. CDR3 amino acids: CASSLGPADTQYF. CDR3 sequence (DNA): TGTGCCAGCAGCCTGGGCCCTGCAGATACGCAGTATTTT.

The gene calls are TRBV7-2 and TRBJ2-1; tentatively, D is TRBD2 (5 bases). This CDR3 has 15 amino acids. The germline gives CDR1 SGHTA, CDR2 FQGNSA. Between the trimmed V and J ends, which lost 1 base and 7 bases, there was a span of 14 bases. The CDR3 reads CASSLVALGVNEQFF. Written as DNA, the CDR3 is TGTGCCAGCAGCTTAGTGGCCCTCGGGGTTAATGAGCAGTTCTTC.

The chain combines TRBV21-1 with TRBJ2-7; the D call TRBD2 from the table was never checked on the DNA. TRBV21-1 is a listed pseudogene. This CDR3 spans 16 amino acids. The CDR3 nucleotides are TGTGCCAGCATTCGGAGGGCGAGGGCGTGCTCCCACGAGCAGTACTTC. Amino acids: CASIRRARACSHEQYF.